The TCR beta chain described here comes from a study of blood T cell repertoires in COVID-19. As for the study in general: The analysed material was cDNA or gDNA that came from T cells, B-cell-depleted T cells, or PBMCs.

The CDR3 sequence is 13 residues long. CDR1 is SEHNR and CDR2 is FQNEAQ in the germline V gene (reference sequence). V dropped 4 bases and J dropped 2 bases, with 8 bases sitting between them. Cohort allocation depended upon clinical history that participants reported. Per the original methods: Amplifying reference gene primers gave estimates of nucleated cell counts. TCRdb's copy holds only in-frame clones and misses some; the assay was immunoSEQ multiplex PCR. From that table come the V and J calls and clone size; the DNA was used to work out D and trimming. Of 200,000 to 250,000 clones in the sample, about 82% were seen once. Of note for this clone: Other nucleotide sequences from this sample produce the same CDR3.

This chain joins TRBV7-9 and TRBJ1-1, with D uncertain. Sequenced input: PBMCs or T cells enriched from blood (not recorded which). The clonotype comes from a woman aged 50 to 60 with acute COVID-19. This CDR3 reads CASSSGLNTEAFF. In DNA form, the CDR3 reads TGTGCCAGCAGCTCTGGACTTAACACTGAAGCTTTCTTT.